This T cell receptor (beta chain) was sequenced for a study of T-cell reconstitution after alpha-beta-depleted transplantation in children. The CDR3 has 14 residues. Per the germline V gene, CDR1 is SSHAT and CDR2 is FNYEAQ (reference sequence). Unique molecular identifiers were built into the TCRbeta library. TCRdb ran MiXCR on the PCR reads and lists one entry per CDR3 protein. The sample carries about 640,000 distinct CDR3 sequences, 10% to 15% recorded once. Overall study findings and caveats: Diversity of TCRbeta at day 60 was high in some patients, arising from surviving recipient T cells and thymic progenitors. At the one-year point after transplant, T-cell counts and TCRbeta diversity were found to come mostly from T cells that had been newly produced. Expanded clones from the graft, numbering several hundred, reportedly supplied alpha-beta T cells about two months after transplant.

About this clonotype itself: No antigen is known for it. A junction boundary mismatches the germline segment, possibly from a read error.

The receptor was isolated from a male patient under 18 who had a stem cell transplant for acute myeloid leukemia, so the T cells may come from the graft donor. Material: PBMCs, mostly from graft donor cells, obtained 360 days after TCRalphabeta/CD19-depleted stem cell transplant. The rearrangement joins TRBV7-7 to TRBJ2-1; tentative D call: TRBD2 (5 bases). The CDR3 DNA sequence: TGTGCTAGCAGCTTAGCGAGGAGCAACAATGAGCAGTTCTTC. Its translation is CASSLARSNNEQFF. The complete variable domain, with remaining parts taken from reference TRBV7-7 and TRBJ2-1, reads GAGVSQSPRYKVTKRGQDVTLRCDPISSHATLYWYQQALGQGPEFLTYFNYEAQPDKSGLPSDRFSAERPEGSISTLTIQRTEQRDSAMYRCASSLARSNNEQFFGPGTRLTVL.